This T cell receptor beta chain was identified in a study of blood T cells in healthy people across ages. For the second PCR, which ran for roughly 7 to 11 cycles, a sample-barcoded 5' primer and a J-beta primer mix were used. Researchers report that each sample yielded at least 3 million CDR3-containing paired-end reads. TCRdb called the 5' RACE reads again in MiXCR, with one record for every CDR3 protein. The table records fewer than 950,000 distinct CDR3 sequences, roughly 35% of them present only once. Details on this clonotype: Antigen specificity is unknown.

Findings and limits, study-wide: In older individuals, TCR beta diversity per million T cells was lower, falling roughly linearly with age. More naive CD4+ cells and higher diversity were found in long-lived than in aged donors.

Material for sequencing was blood. This clonotype was sampled from a man aged 18 to 30 in good health.

CDR3 region: CSALAAEFSLHF. DNA of the CDR3: TGCAGTGCACTCGCCGCGGAGTTTTCCCTCCACTTT. This chain connects TRBV20-1 to TRBJ1-6, with D hard to call. V was trimmed by 6 bases and J by 14 bases, leaving 17 bases between them. The CDR3 extends over 12 amino acids. Germline lookup yields CDR1 DFQATT and CDR2 SNEGSKA (reference sequence).